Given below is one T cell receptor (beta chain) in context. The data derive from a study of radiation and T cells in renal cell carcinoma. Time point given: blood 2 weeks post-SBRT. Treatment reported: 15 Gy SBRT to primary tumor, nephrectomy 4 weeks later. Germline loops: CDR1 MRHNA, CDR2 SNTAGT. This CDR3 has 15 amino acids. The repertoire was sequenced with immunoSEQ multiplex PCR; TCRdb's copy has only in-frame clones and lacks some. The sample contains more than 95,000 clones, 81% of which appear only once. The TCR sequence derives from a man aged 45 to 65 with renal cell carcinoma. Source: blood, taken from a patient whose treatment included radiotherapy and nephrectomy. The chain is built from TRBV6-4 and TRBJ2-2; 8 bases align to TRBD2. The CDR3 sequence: CVVCGGPATAGELFF. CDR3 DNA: TGTGTCGTTTGCGGGGGGCCGGCAACCGCCGGGGAGCTGTTTTTT.